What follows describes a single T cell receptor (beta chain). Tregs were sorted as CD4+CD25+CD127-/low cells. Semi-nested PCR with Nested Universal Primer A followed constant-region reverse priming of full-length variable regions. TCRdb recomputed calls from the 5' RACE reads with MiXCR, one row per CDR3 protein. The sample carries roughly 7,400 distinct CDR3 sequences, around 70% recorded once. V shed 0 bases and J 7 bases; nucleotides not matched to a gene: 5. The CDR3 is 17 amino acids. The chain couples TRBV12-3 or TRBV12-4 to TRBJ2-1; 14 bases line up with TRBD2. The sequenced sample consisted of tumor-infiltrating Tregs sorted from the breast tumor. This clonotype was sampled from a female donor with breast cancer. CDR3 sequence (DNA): TGTGCCAGCAGTTTAGCGCAGGGACTAGCGGGAGTTAATGAGCAGTTCTTC. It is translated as CASSLAQGLAGVNEQFF.